The clone carrying this T cell receptor (beta chain) occurred many times. The sample is drawn from a study of naive and memory T cell subsets. The sample's treatment: skin biopsy from PPD injection site in Mantoux-positive individual. An oligonucleotide containing a UMI was ligated to the 3' end of TCR cDNA. The SP2 primer and nested alpha and beta constant region primers amplified ligated cDNA in four rounds. MiXCR was run by TCRdb on the UMI-ligation and nested PCR reads, yielding one entry per CDR3 protein. The sample lists around 35,000 distinct CDR3 sequences; 8% to 13% were seen once. Trimming took off 2 bases at V and 4 bases at J, with 12 bases between the two ends. The CDR3 is made up of 15 amino acids. CDR1 is MNHEY and CDR2 is SVGAGI in the germline V gene.

The clonotype comes from an adult in good health. The starting material was skin, obtained from a tuberculin skin test site. The J gene is TRBJ1-5, the V gene TRBV6-5; D might be TRBD1 (6 bases). The CDR3 spells CASSYGTGFNQPQHF. CDR3 nucleotide sequence: TGTGCCAGCAGTTACGGAACAGGGTTTAATCAGCCCCAGCATTTT.